These 29 T cell receptor beta chains share one sample of origin, sequenced in a study of cytomegalovirus exposure and HLA in healthy donors. This PCR relied on a set of 60 Vbeta primers and 13 Jbeta primers. Clones were sequenced by immunoSEQ multiplex PCR, and TCRdb holds only the in-frame ones, with some missing. The sample contains 200,000 or so clones, 87% of which appear only once. Sequencing was done on a sample of PBMCs. The receptors come from a man aged 25 to 45 in good health and CMV-seronegative.

This clone was observed once. The chain carries TRBV19 and TRBJ1-1; D unclear. The V gene's germline CDR1 is LNHDA and CDR2 SQIVND (reference sequence). The CDR3 totals 15 residues. Trimming pared 3 bases from V and 1 base from J, leaving 12 bases between. The CDR3 is CASSIAGVANTEAFF. The CDR3 DNA follows: TGTGCCAGTAGTATCGCGGGCGTCGCGAACACTGAAGCTTTCTTT.

This chain joins TRBV19 and TRBJ2-7; TRBD2 matches 11 bases. Germline V gene sequence: CDR1 LNHDA, CDR2 SQIVND (reference sequence). Germline trimming cut 3 bases from V and 3 bases from J; bases unmatched to any gene: 4. The CDR3 length is 15 residues. CDR3 sequence reads: CASSIGLAGGYEQYF. The CDR3 region has the DNA TGTGCCAGTAGTATTGGCCTAGCGGGAGGCTACGAGCAGTACTTC.

The gene calls are TRBV11-3 and TRBJ2-5; TRBD2 matches 13 bases. The CDR3 consists of 18 residues. The germline V gene has CDR1 SGHNT and CDR2 YENEEA. V was pared by 0 bases and J by 3 bases, with 7 bases of the junction left unmatched. CDR3 DNA: TGTGCCAGCAGCTTAGATCAAACTAGCGGGAGGGCCGAAGAGACCCAGTACTTC. Residues: CASSLDQTSGRAEETQYF.

This chain connects TRBV4-1 to TRBJ2-7, with D perhaps TRBD1 (5 bases). CDR1 is MGHRA and CDR2 is YSYEKL in the germline V gene. The CDR3 is made up of 14 amino acids. Trimming removed 5 bases at V and 2 bases at J, with 13 bases between. The DNA of the CDR3 is TGCGCCAGCAGCTCCCCGACAGAGACCTACGAGCAGTACTTC. It yields the protein CASSSPTETYEQYF.

This chain joins TRBV28 and TRBJ2-7; 12 bases agree with TRBD2. The V segment lost 2 bases and the J segment 4 bases; nucleotides outside the gene matches: 9. This CDR3 has 17 amino acids. Germline V lookup: CDR1 MDHEN, CDR2 SYDVKM. In nucleotides, the CDR3 is TGTGCCAGCAGTTTAGGACCTAGCGGGGGGGCCGGGTACGAGCAGTACTTC. It yields the protein CASSLGPSGGAGYEQYF.

This rearrangement joins TRBV30 to TRBJ2-7, with D possibly matching TRBD1 (5 bases). Trimming took 3 bases from V and 2 from J, leaving 11 bases between them. The germline V gene has CDR1 GTSNPN and CDR2 SVGIG (reference sequence). There are 13 residues in the CDR3. CDR3 in amino acids: CAWRVLGAYEQYF. As DNA, the CDR3 is TGTGCCTGGAGAGTTTTAGGGGCCTACGAGCAGTACTTC. Full variable domain (outside the CDR3, taken from reference TRBV30 and TRBJ2-7): SQTIHQWPATLVQPVGSPLSLECTVEGTSNPNLYWYRQAAGRGLQLLFYSVGIGQISSEVPQNLSASRPQDRQFILSSKKLLLSDSGFYLCAWRVLGAYEQYFGPGTRLTVT.

The V and J genes are TRBV4-3 and TRBJ2-1; 8 nucleotides agree with TRBD1. Looked up from germline, CDR1 is LGHNA and CDR2 is YSLEER. The CDR3 runs to 15 residues. J lost 1 base, V lost 1 base, and 0 bases had no gene match. The CDR3 nucleotides are TGCGCCAGCAGCCAAGGGACAGGGTCCTACAATGAGCAGTTCTTC. Amino acids: CASSQGTGSYNEQFF.

The rearrangement uses TRBV5-1 and TRBJ2-7; 7 bases are shared with TRBD2. This CDR3 comprises 15 residues. The germline gives CDR1 SGHRS, CDR2 YFSETQ. The trim removed 0 bases at V and 5 bases at J, leaving 8 bases unmatched. CDR3 loop: CASSLAGGTTDEQYF. The CDR3 region has the DNA TGCGCCAGCAGCTTGGCCGGGGGGACCACCGACGAGCAGTACTTC.

The genes are TRBV11-2 and TRBJ2-3; 8 nucleotides align to TRBD2. This CDR3 has 15 amino acids. Germline values: CDR1 SGHAT, CDR2 FQNNGV. V lost 3 bases, J lost 8 bases, and 10 bases stayed unmatched. In DNA, the CDR3 is TGTGCCAGCAGCTTCGCGGGAGGAAGGGAAGGTACGCAGTATTTT. This gives the protein CASSFAGGREGTQYF.

The chain recombines TRBV15 with TRBJ2-2; tentative D call: TRBD2 (5 bases). The CDR3 runs to 16 residues. V lost 8 bases and J lost 4, with 20 bases in between. Germline CDR1 LNHNV, CDR2 YYDKDF (reference sequence). The CDR3 sequence is CATVPGVDLATGELFF. In nucleotides, the CDR3 is TGTGCCACCGTTCCCGGGGTCGATTTGGCCACCGGGGAGCTGTTTTTT.

This chain links TRBV25-1 with TRBJ2-3; possible D gene TRBD2, 5 bases. Deletions cut 0 bases from V and 4 bases from J, with 14 bases between. The CDR3 runs 16 residues. The V gene's germline CDR1 is MGHDK and CDR2 SYGVNS. CDR3 sequence reads: CASSEYGELIADTQYF. Here the CDR3 DNA reads TGTGCCAGCAGTGAATACGGGGAGCTTATCGCAGATACGCAGTATTTT.

This rearrangement joins TRBV19 to TRBJ1-1; D may be TRBD1 (5 bases). V dropped 5 bases and J dropped 5 bases, with 18 bases sitting between them. The germline V gene encodes CDR1 LNHDA and CDR2 SQIVND (reference sequence). The CDR3 runs 15 residues. This chain's CDR3 is CASSPTDGGGTEAFF. The CDR3 coding sequence is TGTGCCAGTAGTCCTACGGACGGGGGGGGAACTGAAGCTTTCTTT.

V gene TRBV9 combines with J gene TRBJ1-4; D possibly corresponds to TRBD1 (6 bases). Germline V lookup: CDR1 SGDLS, CDR2 YYNGEE. The CDR3 totals 15 residues. Trimming pared 0 bases from V and 2 bases from J, leaving 8 bases between. The CDR3 region has the DNA TGTGCCAGCAGCGTAGAAGACAGGACTAATGAAAAACTGTTTTTT. Residues: CASSVEDRTNEKLFF.

This rearrangement joins TRBV5-1 to TRBJ2-3; TRBD1 matches 7 bases. The germline CDR1 and CDR2 sequences are SGHRS and YFSETQ. Germline trimming cut 5 bases from V and 1 base from J; bases unmatched to any gene: 13. The CDR3 loop spans 17 amino acids. The CDR3 is CASSVGDSSWGTDTQYF. CDR3 nucleotide sequence: TGCGCCAGCAGTGTGGGGGACAGCTCGTGGGGCACAGATACGCAGTATTTT.

The V call is TRBV10-1, the J call TRBJ1-2; 7 bases line up with TRBD1. Germline V gives CDR1 WNHNN, CDR2 SYGVQD (reference sequence). Trimming cost V 6 bases and J 4 bases; bases outside gene matches: 2. CDR3 length: 12 residues. This CDR3 is CASSRDSYGYTF. The CDR3 DNA sequence: TGCGCCAGCAGCCGGGACAGCTATGGCTACACCTTC.

CDR3 in amino acids: CASSFRRVAYEQYF. Written as DNA, the CDR3 is TGTGCCAGCAGTTTTCGGAGGGTTGCCTACGAGCAGTACTTC. The V call is TRBV28, the J call TRBJ2-5, with D maybe TRBD2 (6 bases). The J call may be incorrect, as the DNA end agrees better with TRBJ2-7. CDR1 is MDHEN and CDR2 is SYDVKM in the germline V gene. CDR3 length equals 14 residues.

A remark on this clone: Other nucleotide sequences from this sample produce the same CDR3. V and J are TRBV28 and TRBJ1-4; 10 bases match TRBD1. This CDR3 has 17 residues. Germline assignment: CDR1 MDHEN and CDR2 SYDVKM. The V segment lost 5 bases and the J segment 0 bases; nucleotides outside the gene matches: 6. CDR3 loop: CASSLSGQGTTNEKLFF. The DNA of the CDR3 is TGTGCCAGCAGTCTCTCGGGACAGGGGACAACTAATGAAAAACTGTTTTTT.

This sequence joins TRBV7-2 and TRBJ1-1; a possible D gene is TRBD1 (5 bases). The ends were cut back, 11 bases at V and 2 bases at J, with 15 bases in the middle. CDR3 length equals 13 residues. Germline V gene data show CDR1 as SGHTA and CDR2 as FQGNSA. CDR3: CAAGSGQNTEAFF. The CDR3 nucleotides are TGTGCCGCGGGGTCAGGACAAAACACTGAAGCTTTCTTT.

The sample holds one count of this clone. V usage is TRBV7-2 and J usage is TRBJ1-4; D perhaps matches TRBD1 (5 bases). The V end lost 5 bases, the J end lost 7 bases, and 23 bases lay between the germline ends. This CDR3 region has 17 residues. In germline, CDR1 is SGHTA, CDR2 FQGNSA. The CDR3 DNA reads TGTGCCAGCAGCCCTCCTCCGGGTGGGGGGTTGGGTGAAAAACTGTTTTTT. The encoded protein is CASSPPPGGGLGEKLFF.

Only one count was recorded for this clone. CDR3 nucleotides: TGTGCCACCAGCAGAGAGGTCCCGCGACAGGACTCCTACAATGAGCAGTTCTTC. Protein sequence: CATSREVPRQDSYNEQFF. The V and J genes are TRBV15 and TRBJ2-1; a possible D gene is TRBD1 (6 bases). CDR1 is LNHNV, CDR2 YYDKDF, per germline (reference sequence). Trimming pared 0 bases from V and 0 bases from J, leaving 15 bases between. CDR3 size: 18 residues.

CDR3 residues: CASSFRDRDTEAFF. As DNA, the CDR3 is TGTGCCAGCAGTTTTAGGGACAGGGACACTGAAGCTTTCTTT. J is TRBJ1-1 and V is TRBV27, with 9 positions matching TRBD1. Trimming at V came to 3 bases and at J to 3 bases, leaving 2 bases not matched to a gene. Per the germline V gene, CDR1 is MNHEY and CDR2 is SMNVEV (reference sequence). The CDR3 runs 14 residues.

This chain joins TRBV30 and TRBJ2-7, with D uncertain. The CDR3 sequence is 12 residues long. V dropped 3 bases and J dropped 0 bases, with 6 bases sitting between them. CDR1 GTSNPN and CDR2 SVGIG come from the germline V gene (reference sequence). The CDR3 region is CAWRQSSYEQYF. The CDR3 DNA sequence: TGTGCCTGGAGACAGTCCTCCTACGAGCAGTACTTC.

Notes on this clone: The germline gene is not matched at one end of the junction; a read error may be the cause. The chain recombines TRBV4-3 with TRBJ2-2, with a possible D match to TRBD2 (5 bases). The CDR3 has 17 residues. CDR1 is LGHNA and CDR2 is YSLEER in the germline V gene. CDR3 nucleotides: TGCGCCAGCAGCCTGCGCTATGTGGGAACGATTCTCCGGGGAGCTGTTTTT. Protein: CASSLRYVGTILRGAVF.

The V call is TRBV6-5, the J call TRBJ2-7, with 9 nucleotides matching TRBD1. CDR3 length: 15 amino acids. Germline loops: CDR1 MNHEY, CDR2 SVGAGI. Germline trimming cut 6 bases from V and 4 bases from J; bases unmatched to any gene: 10. The CDR3 DNA reads TGTGCCAGCAGAGCAACACCGACAGGGGGGTACGAGCAGTACTTC. Translation: CASRATPTGGYEQYF.

The V call is TRBV7-2, the J call TRBJ1-3, with a weak D call TRBD1 (5 bases). The CDR3 runs to 13 residues. V lost 5 bases to trimming and J lost 4 bases, with 9 bases between them. CDR1 is SGHTA, CDR2 FQGNSA, per germline. The CDR3 DNA sequence: TGTGCCAGCAGCGAGAACAGGGGAAACACCATATATTTT. Its translation is CASSENRGNTIYF.

The chain couples TRBV5-1 to TRBJ2-4; tentative D call: TRBD2 (5 bases). Germline CDR1 and CDR2: SGHRS and YFSETQ. CDR3 length: 15 amino acids. The V gene lost 5 bases and the J gene lost 0 bases, with 12 bases spanning the gap. The CDR3 region has the DNA TGCGCCAGCAGAGCGGACGGGAAAGCCAAAAACATTCAGTACTTC. It codes for CASRADGKAKNIQYF.

This clone was found a few times. The rearrangement links TRBV9 to TRBJ2-7; D is unclear. The CDR3 totals 13 residues. V was trimmed by 0 bases and J by 2 bases, leaving 6 bases between them. Germline CDR1 reads SGDLS; CDR2 reads YYNGEE. CDR3 bases: TGTGCCAGCAGCGTAGGACAAACCTACGAGCAGTACTTC. The encoded protein is CASSVGQTYEQYF.

The J gene is TRBJ2-5, the V gene TRBV5-1; D gene ambiguous. The V end was cut by 1 base, the J end by 1 base, with 8 bases between. This CDR3 spans 14 amino acids. Germline assignment: CDR1 SGHRS and CDR2 YFSETQ. The CDR3, as DNA: TGCGCCAGCAGCTTGCCAAGCGTCCAAGAGACCCAGTACTTC. It encodes CASSLPSVQETQYF.

CDR3: CASQKVNSPLHF. The DNA of the CDR3 is TGTGCCAGCCAGAAAGTTAATTCACCCCTCCACTTT. The V and J genes are TRBV28 and TRBJ1-6; the D is unclear. The germline V and J ends were trimmed by 8 bases and 6 bases, with 8 bases remaining between them. CDR1 is MDHEN, CDR2 SYDVKM, per germline. The CDR3 extends over 12 amino acids.